A selection of T cell receptor beta chains follows, all from one sample in a study of T cells in Graves' hyperthyroidism and ophthalmopathy. TCRdb re-called the multiplex PCR reads through MiXCR, storing one row per CDR3 protein. The sample holds 700,000 to 950,000 distinct CDR3 sequences, roughly a third seen once. Sequenced input: blood. These TCRs come from a woman aged 35 to 49 with Graves' hyperthyroidism. CDR3s include the opening cysteine and the closing phenylalanine or tryptophan. Fields, in order: V gene, clone size, D gene, J gene, CDR3 DNA, CDR3 protein. D genes are given only for firm matches. Some rows mark clone size as missing; the rest say once, few, many or name a class of expanded clone.

V: TRBV4-3; size: NA; D: NA; J: TRBJ2-7; DNA: TGCGCCAGCAGCCAAGAGGACAGAAGCTCCTACGAGCAGTACTTC; CDR3: CASSQEDRSSYEQYF
V: TRBV12-3/TRBV12-4; size: few; D: TRBD1; J: TRBJ1-5; DNA: TGTGCCAGCAGTTTACCGGACAGGGATCTCAATCAGCCCCAGCATTTT; CDR3: CASSLPDRDLNQPQHF
V: TRBV29-1; size: many; D: TRBD1; J: TRBJ1-1; DNA: TGCAGCGTTGTGCGGGACAGGGGTCAACCTGAAGCTTTCTTT; CDR3: CSVVRDRGQPEAFF
V: TRBV4-3; size: NA; D: NA; J: TRBJ2-2; DNA: TGCGCCAGCAGCCGAGAGACAGGCTATTCGTCCGGGGAGCTGTTTTTT; CDR3: CASSRETGYSSGELFF
V: TRBV2; size: NA; D: NA; J: TRBJ2-6; DNA: TGTGCCAGCAGTGACAAGACAGCCAACGTCCTGACTTTC; CDR3: CASSDKTANVLTF
V: TRBV7-9; size: few; D: TRBD1; J: TRBJ1-2; DNA: TGTGCCAGCAGTTCCCCCGTTGGGACAGGGAATTATGGCTACACCTTC; CDR3: CASSSPVGTGNYGYTF
V: TRBV4-3; size: NA; D: TRBD1; J: TRBJ1-2; DNA: TGCGCCAGCAGCCAGCGGACAGGGAGCGGCTACACCTTC; CDR3: CASSQRTGSGYTF
V: TRBV29-1; size: few; D: TRBD1; J: TRBJ1-2; DNA: TGCAGCGTTGACCAGGGGGTCCCTGGCTACACCTTC; CDR3: CSVDQGVPGYTF
V: TRBV5-4; size: few; D: NA; J: TRBJ2-7; DNA: TGTGCCAGCAGACTATGGGGGGGCAGCTCCTACGAGCAGTACTTC; CDR3: CASRLWGGSSYEQYF
V: TRBV6-5; size: few; D: NA; J: TRBJ2-7; DNA: TGTGCCAGCGGGGAAAGGACTGTCTACGAGCAGTACTTC; CDR3: CASGERTVYEQYF
V: TRBV25-1; size: many; D: NA; J: TRBJ2-7; DNA: TGTGCCAGCAGTGTATCTCACGAGCAGTACTTC; CDR3: CASSVSHEQYF
V: TRBV5-4; size: few; D: NA; J: TRBJ2-7; DNA: TGTGCCAGCAGCTTGGGGGAAAACTTTTACGAGCAGTACTTC; CDR3: CASSLGENFYEQYF
V: TRBV18; size: NA; D: NA; J: TRBJ2-5; DNA: TGTGCCAGCTCACCAACGACAGAGTACCAAGAGACCCAGTACTTC; CDR3: CASSPTTEYQETQYF
V: TRBV9; size: NA; D: NA; J: TRBJ1-4; DNA: TGTGCCAGCAGCTCGGGGCCGGAGACTAATGAAAAACTGTTTTTT; CDR3: CASSSGPETNEKLFF
V: TRBV10-3; size: NA; D: NA; J: TRBJ2-6; DNA: TGTGCCATCAGGACTCGGACAGGGGCCAACGTCCTGACTTTC; CDR3: CAIRTRTGANVLTF
V: TRBV7-8; size: many; D: NA; J: TRBJ1-2; DNA: TGTGCCAGCAGCTTAATCCGGGACGGGCACTATGGCTACACCTTC; CDR3: CASSLIRDGHYGYTF
V: TRBV19; size: NA; D: NA; J: TRBJ1-5; DNA: TGTGCTTTGAGTGGATATAGCAATCAGCCCCAGCATTTT; CDR3: CALSGYSNQPQHF
V: TRBV12-3/TRBV12-4; size: NA; D: NA; J: TRBJ1-2; DNA: TGTGCCAGCAGTCCACCCACCTCCAGTAACTATGGCTACACCTTC; CDR3: CASSPPTSSNYGYTF
V: TRBV19; size: many; D: TRBD1; J: TRBJ1-5; DNA: TGTGCCAGTAGTAGGGACAGGGACGATCAGCCCCAGCATTTT; CDR3: CASSRDRDDQPQHF
V: TRBV12-3/TRBV12-4; size: many; D: NA; J: TRBJ2-7; DNA: TGTGCCAGCAGTTTTACTGGAAACTACGAGCAGTACTTC; CDR3: CASSFTGNYEQYF
V: TRBV12-3/TRBV12-4; size: NA; D: NA; J: TRBJ2-5; DNA: TGTGCCAGCAGTTGGGGTATGGGGGGCGCAGAGACCCAGTACTTC; CDR3: CASSWGMGGAETQYF
V: TRBV6-5; size: NA; D: NA; J: TRBJ1-2; DNA: TGTGCCAGCAGTTACTCGACAGAGATCTATGGCTACACCTTC; CDR3: CASSYSTEIYGYTF
V: TRBV6-1; size: NA; D: TRBD1; J: TRBJ2-7; DNA: TGTGCCAGCAGCACCCGGGACAGGCCTTTGGCTACGCAGCAGTACTTC; CDR3: CASSTRDRPLATQQYF
V: TRBV6-5; size: NA; D: NA; J: TRBJ1-2; DNA: TGTGCCAGCAGTTTAAGACAGGATTTTTACTATGGCTACACCTTC; CDR3: CASSLRQDFYYGYTF
V: TRBV20-1; size: NA; D: NA; J: TRBJ2-7; DNA: TGCAGTGCTAGTCTCCCCTACGAGCAGTACTTC; CDR3: CSASLPYEQYF
V: TRBV10-2; size: NA; D: NA; J: TRBJ2-3; DNA: TGCGCCAGCAGTGAGAGGGATACGCAGTATTTT; CDR3: CASSERDTQYF
V: TRBV7-9; size: NA; D: NA; J: TRBJ1-1; DNA: TGTGCCAGCAGCTTACGGGGGGACACCTTCAGTTTCTTT; CDR3: CASSLRGDTFSFF
V: TRBV7-8; size: NA; D: NA; J: TRBJ1-1; DNA: TGTGCCAGCAGCTTTACCCGGGAGGGGAACACTGAAGCTTTCTTT; CDR3: CASSFTREGNTEAFF
V: TRBV6-5; size: NA; D: TRBD1; J: TRBJ2-2; DNA: TGTGCCTCGAGACCGGACAGGGACTTCACCGGGGAGCTGTTTTTT; CDR3: CASRPDRDFTGELFF
V: TRBV6-1; size: NA; D: NA; J: TRBJ2-7; DNA: TGTGCCAGCAGTCTGGGTGGAATTGACGAGCAGTACTTC; CDR3: CASSLGGIDEQYF
V: TRBV20-1; size: few; D: NA; J: TRBJ1-5; DNA: TGCAGTGCTTCCCGGGCGCATAATAGCAATCAGCCCCAGCATTTT; CDR3: CSASRAHNSNQPQHF
V: TRBV29-1; size: many; D: NA; J: TRBJ2-5; DNA: TGCGGGGGACGGTTGTTGCTCGGGGAGACCCAGTACTTC; CDR3: CGGRLLLGETQYF
V: TRBV7-3; size: many; D: NA; J: TRBJ1-1; DNA: TGTGCCAGCAGCTACAGTGGGGGGAGAGGCACTGAAGCTTTCTTT; CDR3: CASSYSGGRGTEAFF
V: TRBV7-9; size: NA; D: TRBD1; J: TRBJ1-1; DNA: TGTGCCAGCAGCATCGGGACAGGGCCTGGAAACACTGAAGCTTTCTTT; CDR3: CASSIGTGPGNTEAFF
V: TRBV10-3; size: NA; D: NA; J: TRBJ2-2; DNA: TGTGCCAGCAGTGAATTGGGGAACACCGGGGAGCTGTTTTTT; CDR3: CASSELGNTGELFF
V: TRBV12-3/TRBV12-4; size: many; D: NA; J: TRBJ1-5; DNA: TGTGCCAGCATGCAGTACAATCAGCCCCAGCATTTT; CDR3: CASMQYNQPQHF
V: TRBV5-1; size: NA; D: NA; J: TRBJ2-2; DNA: TGCGCCAGCAGCTTGTCCGAGGATAACGGGGAGCTGTTTTTT; CDR3: CASSLSEDNGELFF
V: TRBV25-1; size: NA; D: NA; J: TRBJ1-1; DNA: TGTGCCAGCAGTTTAAAACTGGGCGGCACTGAAGCTTTCTTT; CDR3: CASSLKLGGTEAFF
V: TRBV20-1; size: few; D: NA; J: TRBJ1-1; DNA: TGCAGTGCTAGCTCCAGGGTTGTTCGTGAAGCTTTCTTT; CDR3: CSASSRVVREAFF
V: TRBV2; size: NA; D: TRBD1; J: TRBJ1-3; DNA: TGTGCCAGCAGTGAGGGACAGGGGAGCTCTGGAAACACCACATATTTT; CDR3: CASSEGQGSSGNTTYF
V: TRBV30; size: few; D: NA; J: TRBJ1-2; DNA: TGTGCCTGGAGTGATTTGCTTTCCTATGGCTACACCTTC; CDR3: CAWSDLLSYGYTF
V: TRBV10-2; size: NA; D: NA; J: TRBJ2-7; DNA: TGCGCCAGCAGCCCCTTCGGGGCCGGTTCCGGCGAGCAGTACTTC; CDR3: CASSPFGAGSGEQYF
V: TRBV9; size: many; D: NA; J: TRBJ1-6; DNA: TGTGCCAGCAGCGCGTCTGGACAGAGAAATTCACCCCTCCACTTT; CDR3: CASSASGQRNSPLHF
V: TRBV7-9; size: NA; D: NA; J: TRBJ2-7; DNA: TGTGCCATCCCGTCGACGGGACACCACGAGCAGTACTTC; CDR3: CAIPSTGHHEQYF
V: TRBV20-1; size: few; D: NA; J: TRBJ1-1; DNA: TGCAGTGCTCGCAGGGTCCGCAGCACTGAAGCTTTCTTT; CDR3: CSARRVRSTEAFF